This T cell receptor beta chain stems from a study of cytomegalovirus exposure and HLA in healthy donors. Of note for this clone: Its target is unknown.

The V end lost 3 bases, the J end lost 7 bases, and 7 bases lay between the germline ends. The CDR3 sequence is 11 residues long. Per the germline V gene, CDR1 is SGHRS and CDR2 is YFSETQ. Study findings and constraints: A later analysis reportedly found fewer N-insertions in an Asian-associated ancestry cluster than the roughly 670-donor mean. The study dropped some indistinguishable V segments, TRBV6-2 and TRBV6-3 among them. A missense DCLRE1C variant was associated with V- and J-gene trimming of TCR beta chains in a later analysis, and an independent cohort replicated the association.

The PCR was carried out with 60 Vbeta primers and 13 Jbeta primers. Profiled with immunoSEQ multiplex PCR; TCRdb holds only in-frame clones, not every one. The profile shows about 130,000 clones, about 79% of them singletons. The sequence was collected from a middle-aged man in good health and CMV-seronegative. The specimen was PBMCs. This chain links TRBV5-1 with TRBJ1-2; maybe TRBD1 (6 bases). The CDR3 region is CASSSGVGYTF. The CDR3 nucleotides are TGCGCCAGCAGCTCAGGGGTTGGCTACACCTTC.